These 22 T cell receptor beta chains were sequenced from one sample in a study of CXCR3-negative and CXCR3-positive naive CD8 T cells. No antigen has been assigned to these receptors. Whole-study results and caveats: When CXCR3-positive naive cells were set against CXCR3-negative naive cells, the former had more hydrophobic TRB CDR3s.

The TRB libraries of cDNA were built by UMI-labeled 5' RACE. Following a re-call of the 5' RACE reads, TCRdb has one entry per CDR3 protein and lacks DNA. The sample holds some 150,000 distinct CDR3 sequences. The sequencing input was naive CXCR3+ CD8+ T cells from blood. The subset was: CD45RO-CCR7+CD27+CD95- naive CD8+ T cells expressing CXCR3 (TNR3+). The receptors shown here come from a human donor in good health. Some clones in this sample may be carry-over from other donors' samples.

The CDR3 protein is CASRQAMNTEAFF. V is TRBV7-3 and J is TRBJ1-1; TCRdb indicates TRBD1, and absent DNA this call remains unverified. The length of the CDR3 is 13 residues. Per germline, CDR1 SGHTA and CDR2 FQGTGA.

This chain links TRBV7-3 with TRBJ2-3. There are 15 residues in the CDR3. Germline values: CDR1 SGHTA, CDR2 FQGTGA. This CDR3 is CASSLTGISTDTQYF.

This sequence joins TRBV10-1 and TRBJ2-2; the D gene TCRdb calls, TRBD1, cannot be checked with no DNA. Germline V lookup: CDR1 WNHNN, CDR2 SYGVQD (reference sequence). There are 15 residues in the CDR3. The CDR3 here is CASRDRGMGDGELFF.

The CDR3 loop reads CASSHLLQAGGSDTQYF. The genes are TRBV3-1 and TRBJ2-3; TCRdb returns TRBD2, unconfirmable since there is no DNA. CDR1 and CDR2 (germline): LGHDT, YNNKEL (reference sequence). The CDR3 has 17 residues.

CDR3 loop: CASSLVQAGTEAFF. The chain links TRBV7-9 to TRBJ1-1. Germline CDR1 SEHNR, CDR2 FQNEAQ (reference sequence). CDR3 size: 14 residues.

The chain employs TRBV19 and TRBJ2-1; the TCRdb call, TRBD2, lacks DNA for checking. The CDR3 covers 15 residues. Germline V gene lookup returns CDR1 LNHDA and CDR2 SQIVND (reference sequence). The CDR3 here is CASSIVAGETNEQFF.

The chain uses TRBV20-1 and TRBJ2-1; TCRdb outputs TRBD1, but without DNA this stays unchecked. This CDR3 has 14 amino acids. The V gene's germline CDR1 is DFQATT and CDR2 SNEGSKA (reference sequence). CDR3 protein: CSVPGSLSIHEQFF.

The rearrangement joins TRBV19 to TRBJ2-7; the TRBD1 assignment by TCRdb is unverifiable without DNA. The CDR3 is 14 residues long. Germline CDR1 reads LNHDA; CDR2 reads SQIVND (reference sequence). CDR3: CASTPSTGEYEQYF. The variable domain in full, with the rest retrieved from reference TRBV19 and TRBJ2-7, is DGGITQSPKYLFRKEGQNVTLSCEQNLNHDAMYWYRQDPGQGLRLIYYSQIVNDFQKGDIAEGYSVSREKKESFPLTVTSAQKNPTAFYLCASTPSTGEYEQYFGPGTRLTVT.

The rearrangement joins TRBV28 to TRBJ2-1; the TCRdb D gene call, TRBD2, has no DNA to confirm it. The CDR3 consists of 17 residues. From germline, CDR1 is MDHEN and CDR2 SYDVKM. CDR3 region: CASSLIPLAGGGGEQFF. Together with reference TRBV28 and TRBJ2-1, the CDR3 gives the full variable domain: DVKVTQSSRYLVKRTGEKVFLECVQDMDHENMFWYRQDPGLGLRLIYFSYDVKMKEKGDIPEGYSVSREKKERFSLILESASTNQTSMYLCASSLIPLAGGGGEQFFGPGTRLTVL.

The CDR3 region is CASSLLSGNTDTQYF. The chain is built from TRBV5-1 and TRBJ2-3; TCRdb's D call of TRBD2 is untestable without DNA. Germline values: CDR1 SGHRS, CDR2 YFSETQ. The CDR3 runs to 15 residues.

The chain links TRBV4-3 to TRBJ1-1; TCRdb reports TRBD1, a call that lacks DNA to check it against. Looked up from germline, CDR1 is LGHNA and CDR2 is YSLEER. The CDR3 totals 14 residues. CDR3 sequence reads: CASSQTGSATEAFF.

The rearrangement joins TRBV13 to TRBJ2-7. The CDR3 sequence is 15 residues long. CDR1 and CDR2 (germline): PRHDT, FYEKMQ (reference sequence). The CDR3 sequence: CASSLGKTGTYEQYF. The full variable domain, rest sourced from reference TRBV13 and TRBJ2-7, is AAGVIQSPRHLIKEKRETATLKCYPIPRHDTVYWYQQGPGQDPQFLISFYEKMQSDKGSIPDRFSAQQFSDYHSELNMSSLELGDSALYFCASSLGKTGTYEQYFGPGTRLTVT.

The CDR3 sequence: CASSPRTGLNEKLFF. The genes are TRBV5-1 and TRBJ1-4; TCRdb gives TRBD1 as the D gene, but with no DNA this cannot be confirmed. There are 15 residues in the CDR3. Germline CDR1 is SGHRS and CDR2 is YFSETQ.

This chain connects TRBV29-1 to TRBJ2-5; TCRdb picks TRBD2, but there is no DNA to check that call. This CDR3 contains 16 residues. The germline V gene encodes CDR1 SQVTM and CDR2 ANQGSEA. This chain's CDR3 is CSVEDRLLAAPETQYF. The full variable domain, its missing parts supplied by reference TRBV29-1 and TRBJ2-5, is SAVISQKPSRDICQRGTSLTIQCQVDSQVTMMFWYRQQPGQSLTLIATANQGSEATYESGFVIDKFPISRPNLTFSTLTVSNMSPEDSSIYLCSVEDRLLAAPETQYFGPGTRLLVL.

The chain uses TRBV7-3 and TRBJ2-2; the TRBD1 assignment by TCRdb is unverifiable without DNA. The CDR3 consists of 15 residues. Germline assignment: CDR1 SGHTA and CDR2 FQGTGA. CDR3 residues: CASSPLGENTGELFF.

The rearrangement uses TRBV13 and TRBJ2-1; TCRdb picks TRBD1, but there is no DNA to check that call. CDR1 is PRHDT and CDR2 is FYEKMQ in the germline V gene (reference sequence). CDR3 size: 14 residues. CDR3 sequence reads: CASSHLGGGDEQFF.

V usage is TRBV7-3 and J usage is TRBJ2-7; TCRdb calls TRBD1, which cannot be checked without DNA. Germline V lookup: CDR1 SGHTA, CDR2 FQGTGA. The CDR3 consists of 14 residues. CDR3 region: CASPPRDSSYEQYF.

The chain links TRBV20-1 to TRBJ1-2. CDR1 DFQATT and CDR2 SNEGSKA come from the germline V gene (reference sequence). The CDR3 has 13 amino acids. The CDR3 region is CSAEGGDYYGYTF.

CDR3 sequence: CASSSAGQGGEAFF. The chain combines TRBV7-9 with TRBJ1-1; TCRdb returns TRBD1, unconfirmable since there is no DNA. CDR1 SEHNR and CDR2 FQNEAQ come from the germline V gene (reference sequence). This CDR3 contains 14 residues. The full variable domain, with the rest looked up from reference TRBV7-9 and TRBJ1-1, is DTGVSQNPRHKITKRGQNVTFRCDPISEHNRLYWYRQTLGQGPEFLTYFQNEAQLEKSRLLSDRFSAERPKGSFSTLEIQRTEQGDSAMYLCASSSAGQGGEAFFGQGTRLTVV.

The gene calls are TRBV29-1 and TRBJ2-5; the TRBD1 assignment by TCRdb is unverifiable without DNA. This CDR3 spans 18 amino acids. Germline V lookup: CDR1 SQVTM, CDR2 ANQGSEA. CDR3 residues: CSVEDAAGQGGIEETQYF.

The V and J genes are TRBV29-1 and TRBJ2-2; TCRdb names TRBD1, which stays unverified in the absence of DNA. The CDR3 runs to 16 residues. The germline CDR1 and CDR2 sequences are SQVTM and ANQGSEA. The CDR3 sequence: CSADSPDRKNTGELFF.

The V gene is TRBV21-1, the J gene TRBJ1-6; TCRdb lists TRBD1, though no DNA is available to test this call. TRBV21-1 represents a pseudogene. This CDR3 has 14 amino acids. CDR3 sequence: CALSNRDPLGPLHF.